One and the same sample provided the 27 T cell receptor beta chains below, sequenced in a study of blood T cell repertoires in COVID-19. The table came from immunoSEQ multiplex PCR; TCRdb's copy has only in-frame clones and leaves some out. This table has about 310,000 clones, around 90% appearing once. Material: peripheral blood. These receptors all stem from a woman in her thirties or forties with COVID-19, enrolled during active disease.

The chain joins TRBV6-5 to TRBJ1-2, with D possibly matching TRBD1 (5 bases). Germline V gene sequence: CDR1 MNHEY, CDR2 SVGAGI. CDR3 length: 11 amino acids. Trimming removed 6 bases at V and 14 bases at J, with 16 bases between. CDR3 nucleotide sequence: TGTGCCAGCAGAAATTACGGGACTGTGACCTTC. Translation gives CASRNYGTVTF.

The rearrangement joins TRBV7-2 to TRBJ2-2; TRBD1 agrees at 10 bases. V shed 0 bases and J 5 bases; nucleotides not matched to a gene: 3. The CDR3 has 16 amino acids. Germline V gives CDR1 SGHTA, CDR2 FQGNSA. The CDR3, as DNA: TGTGCCAGCAGCTTAGCTTGGGGACAGGGGACCGGGGAGCTGTTTTTT. This gives the protein CASSLAWGQGTGELFF.

The rearrangement links TRBV4-2 to TRBJ2-7, with a possible D match to TRBD1 (6 bases). The CDR3 contains 17 residues. The V end was cut by 0 bases, the J end by 5 bases, with 20 bases between. Germline V gene lookup returns CDR1 LGHNA and CDR2 YNFKEQ. The CDR3 DNA sequence: TGTGCCAGCAGCCAAGACCAATTTCAGGGACAAACCCACGAGCAGTACTTC. Translating gives CASSQDQFQGQTHEQYF.

The CDR3 sequence: CASSETSGRAMYF. The CDR3, as DNA: TGTGCCAGCAGTGAGACTAGCGGGAGGGCCATGTACTTC. The chain has TRBV28 and TRBJ2-5; TRBD2 matches at 14 bases. The CDR3 has 13 amino acids. Germline V CDR1 and CDR2: MDHEN, SYDVKM. V lost 5 bases, J lost 13 bases, and 6 bases stayed unmatched.

DNA for the CDR3: TGTGCCAGCAGCTGGAGCCCAGGGGATCAGCCCCAGCATTTT. This gives the protein CASSWSPGDQPQHF. The chain couples TRBV7-2 to TRBJ1-5; possible D gene TRBD1, 6 bases. The CDR3 loop spans 14 amino acids. V was clipped by 4 bases and J by 5 bases, with 12 bases between them. Germline assignment: CDR1 SGHTA and CDR2 FQGNSA.

In the case of this clone: The sample contains more than one DNA sequence encoding this CDR3. CDR3 in amino acids: CASSLTGRYGYTF. The CDR3 region has the DNA TGTGCCAGCAGCTTGACAGGGAGATATGGCTACACCTTC. The gene calls are TRBV5-6 and TRBJ1-2; D is possibly TRBD1 (6 bases). The CDR3 loop spans 13 amino acids. Trimming left V 1 base short and J 5 bases short, with 9 bases between. Germline V lookup: CDR1 SGHDT, CDR2 YYEEEE.

V and J are TRBV21-1 and TRBJ2-3; the table names TRBD1, a call not compared with the DNA. TRBV21-1 is marked as a pseudogene. The CDR3 covers 15 residues. CDR3 amino acids: CASSSQGERADTQYF. The CDR3 nucleotides are TGTGCCAGCAGCTCACAGGGGGAGCGGGCAGATACGCAGTATTTT.

This chain joins TRBV19 and TRBJ1-1, with 9 bases identical to TRBD1. The germline CDR1 and CDR2 sequences are LNHDA and SQIVND (reference sequence). The CDR3 is made up of 13 amino acids. The trim removed 9 bases at V and 1 base at J, leaving 3 bases unmatched. The CDR3 DNA reads TGTGCCAGCCCGGACAGGGGGAACACTGAAGCTTTCTTT. Translated: CASPDRGNTEAFF.

Comment on this clone: Other DNA sequences in this specimen translate into the identical CDR3. The gene calls are TRBV9 and TRBJ2-6; 7 bases line up with TRBD1. The CDR3 length is 15 residues. Trimming took 3 bases from V and 2 from J; bases not matched to a gene: 2. The germline CDR1 and CDR2 sequences are SGDLS and YYNGEE. The CDR3 DNA sequence: TGTGCCAGCAGCGCAACAGGGGCTGGGGCCAACGTCCTGACTTTC. It translates to CASSATGAGANVLTF.

In nucleotides, the CDR3 is TGTGCCAGCAGCCGAACAGGATTAAACGCCTACGAGCAGTACTTC. Encoded protein: CASSRTGLNAYEQYF. The genes are TRBV6-5 and TRBJ2-7; D perhaps matches TRBD1 (5 bases). Trimming took 6 bases from V and 2 from J, leaving 17 bases between them. CDR3 size: 15 residues. Germline loops: CDR1 MNHEY, CDR2 SVGAGI.

As for this clone: The same CDR3 is also encoded by other DNA sequences in this sample. This chain connects TRBV11-2 to TRBJ2-2; 13 nucleotides match TRBD2. The V gene end was trimmed by 8 bases and the J gene end by 3 bases; junction bases not matched to a gene: 3. Per germline, CDR1 SGHAT and CDR2 FQNNGV. CDR3 length equals 15 residues. CDR3 region: CASGGLAGDTGELFF. CDR3 nucleotide sequence: TGTGCCAGCGGAGGACTAGCGGGAGACACCGGGGAGCTGTTTTTT.

The rearrangement links TRBV28 to TRBJ1-6; D might be TRBD1 (6 bases). The CDR3 length is 16 residues. The V end was cut by 4 bases, the J end by 7 bases, with 17 bases between. Germline V gives CDR1 MDHEN, CDR2 SYDVKM. Written as DNA, the CDR3 is TGTGCCAGCAGTTCCCCAGGGGATCGACGGAATTCACCCCTCCACTTT. Translating it yields CASSSPGDRRNSPLHF.

The chain carries TRBV28 and TRBJ2-4, with 9 nucleotides matching TRBD1. V trimming: 11 bases; J trimming: 8 bases; junction bases outside the gene matches: 7. The CDR3 runs to 12 residues. Germline V gives CDR1 MDHEN, CDR2 SYDVKM. The CDR3 DNA reads TGTGCCTGCCGGACAGGGGTTCACATTCAGTACTTC. The encoded protein is CACRTGVHIQYF. The full variable domain, completed using reference TRBV28 and TRBJ2-4, is DVKVTQSSRYLVKRTGEKVFLECVQDMDHENMFWYRQDPGLGLRLIYFSYDVKMKEKGDIPEGYSVSREKKERFSLILESASTNQTSMYLCACRTGVHIQYFGAGTRLSVL.

The CDR3 reads CASAVSGGANEQFF. Here the CDR3 DNA reads TGCGCCAGCGCTGTTAGCGGGGGGGCCAATGAGCAGTTCTTC. This sequence joins TRBV5-1 and TRBJ2-1; 11 nucleotides match TRBD2. Germline V gives CDR1 SGHRS, CDR2 YFSETQ. The CDR3 loop spans 14 amino acids. V trimming: 7 bases; J trimming: 6 bases; junction bases outside the gene matches: 6. The entire variable domain, with the rest obtained from reference TRBV5-1 and TRBJ2-1, is as follows: KAGVTQTPRYLIKTRGQQVTLSCSPISGHRSVSWYQQTPGQGLQFLFEYFSETQRNKGNFPGRFSGRQFSNSRSEMNVSTLELGDSALYLCASAVSGGANEQFFGPGTRLTVL.

The chain has TRBV28 and TRBJ2-5; D remains ambiguous. Germline loops: CDR1 MDHEN, CDR2 SYDVKM. V was clipped by 6 bases and J by 6 bases, with 14 bases between them. CDR3 length: 13 amino acids. CDR3 sequence: CASSSVMTQTQYF. The CDR3 DNA reads as TGTGCCAGCAGCTCCGTCATGACTCAGACCCAGTACTTC.

The table lists this clone with a count of one. The chain couples TRBV28 to TRBJ2-5; weak D call: TRBD1 (6 bases). Trimming removed 5 bases from V and 5 bases from J, with 21 bases in between. The CDR3 loop spans 16 amino acids. Germline V lookup: CDR1 MDHEN, CDR2 SYDVKM. CDR3 nucleotides: TGTGCCAGCAGTCCTTATACCGGGACACCGGGGGAGACCCAGTACTTC. Protein sequence: CASSPYTGTPGETQYF.

The V and J genes are TRBV10-3 and TRBJ1-2; possible D gene TRBD1, 5 bases. This CDR3 has 13 amino acids. Germline V gives CDR1 ENHRY, CDR2 SYGVKD. Trimming pared 4 bases from V and 1 base from J, leaving 7 bases between. The CDR3 reads CAISAGLNYGYTF. The CDR3 nucleotides are TGTGCCATCAGTGCAGGGCTTAACTATGGCTACACCTTC.

V is TRBV6-5 and J is TRBJ2-7, with 9 bases that match TRBD1. The V gene end was trimmed by 6 bases and the J gene end by 2 bases; junction bases not matched to a gene: 8. The CDR3 has 15 amino acids. The V gene's germline CDR1 is MNHEY and CDR2 SVGAGI. CDR3 nucleotide sequence: TGTGCCAGCAGGCGAACGGGACAGGGCCCCTACGAGCAGTACTTC. This codes for CASRRTGQGPYEQYF.

The chain carries TRBV15 and TRBJ1-6; 9 bases are a match to TRBD1. The CDR3 is made up of 14 amino acids. The germline gives CDR1 LNHNV, CDR2 YYDKDF (reference sequence). Germline trimming cut 3 bases from V and 8 bases from J; bases unmatched to any gene: 2. In DNA, the CDR3 is TGTGCCACCAGCAGGGGACAGGGAGATTCACCCCTCCACTTT. Translation: CATSRGQGDSPLHF.

A note on this clone: A read error may produce the germline difference seen at one junction end. The gene calls are TRBV7-2 and TRBJ1-1; no reliable D call. The germline V gene encodes CDR1 SGHTA and CDR2 FQGNSA. The CDR3 totals 13 residues. CDR3 region: CASSRGRVPDAFF. Written as DNA, the CDR3 is TGTGCCAGCAGCCGAGGTAGAGTACCTGACGCTTTCTTT.

The J gene is TRBJ1-2, the V gene TRBV28; D call uncertain. This CDR3 has 12 residues. V was cut by 7 bases and J by 8 bases, with 14 bases left in between. Germline CDR1 is MDHEN and CDR2 is SYDVKM. CDR3: CASTQAAWGYTF. CDR3 nucleotide sequence: TGTGCCAGCACCCAAGCCGCCTGGGGCTACACCTTC.

This chain uses TRBV6-2 or TRBV6-3 with TRBJ2-2, with TRBD2 matching 11 bases. Germline lookup yields CDR1 MNHEY and CDR2 SVGEGT. This CDR3 is 19 amino acids long. V lost 2 bases to trimming and J lost 0 bases; unmatched junction nucleotides: 8. The CDR3 reads CASSYPRTSGRSNTGELFF. CDR3 DNA sequence: TGTGCCAGCAGTTACCCTAGGACTAGCGGGCGGTCGAACACCGGGGAGCTGTTTTTT.

The gene calls are TRBV3-1 (or the pseudogene TRBV3-2) and TRBJ1-1; tentative D call: TRBD1 (6 bases). Trimming pared 2 bases from V and 0 bases from J, leaving 16 bases between. This CDR3 is 17 amino acids long. Germline values: CDR1 LGHDT, CDR2 YNNKEL (reference sequence). CDR3 sequence reads: CASSQLTAGTLNTEAFF. CDR3 in DNA: TGTGCCAGCAGCCAATTAACGGCCGGGACATTGAACACTGAAGCTTTCTTT.

This clone was seen only once. The gene calls are TRBV9 and TRBJ2-1, with 7 bases that match TRBD1. The germline CDR1 and CDR2 sequences are SGDLS and YYNGEE. The CDR3 covers 17 residues. V lost 1 base to trimming and J lost 5 bases; unmatched junction nucleotides: 12. CDR3 loop: CASSVPGTATVDNEQFF. The DNA of the CDR3 is TGTGCCAGCAGCGTACCCGGGACAGCCACCGTTGACAATGAGCAGTTCTTC.

The genes are TRBV6-1 and TRBJ1-6; 7 bases match TRBD1. V shed 2 bases, J shed 6 bases, and the junction held 7 bases outside the gene matches. CDR1 and CDR2 (germline): MNHNS, SASEGT. The CDR3 totals 16 residues. The CDR3 loop is CASSEPTGSFNSPLHF. The CDR3 nucleotides read TGTGCCAGCAGTGAACCGACAGGGTCTTTTAATTCACCCCTCCACTTT.

V usage is TRBV30 and J usage is TRBJ1-1, with 7 bases aligning to TRBD1. This CDR3 has 14 residues. In germline, CDR1 is GTSNPN, CDR2 SVGIG (reference sequence). With V trimmed by 2 bases and J by 0 bases, 3 bases remained unmatched. This CDR3 is CAWSLQGMNTEAFF. DNA of the CDR3: TGTGCCTGGAGTTTACAGGGGATGAACACTGAAGCTTTCTTT.

This chain joins TRBV7-2 and TRBJ1-2; 8 bases fit TRBD1. Germline V lookup: CDR1 SGHTA, CDR2 FQGNSA. V lost 5 bases to trimming and J lost 3 bases; unmatched junction nucleotides: 11. The CDR3 is 16 amino acids. CDR3 nucleotides: TGTGCCAGCAGCCGCCTCCCCTCAGGGGGCTACTATGGCTACACCTTC. Its protein product is CASSRLPSGGYYGYTF.